This is a list of T cell receptor beta chains from one sample in a study of monozygotic twins with inflammatory bowel disease. From the 5' RACE reads, TCRdb lists one entry per CDR3 protein and no DNA. The listing contains 150,000 to 200,000 distinct CDR3 sequences. Sequenced sample: blood. Receptor source: a human donor with ulcerative colitis or Crohn's disease, or a healthy co-twin of an affected twin (not recorded which). Both conserved end residues are part of each CDR3.

j_gene: TRBJ2-3
v_gene: TRBV5-1
CDR3aa: CASSEGLAGVEADTQYF

j_gene: TRBJ2-2
v_gene: TRBV24-1
CDR3aa: CATSDFFTGELFF

j_gene: TRBJ2-1
v_gene: TRBV5-1
CDR3aa: CASSLGGPPVQFF

j_gene: TRBJ1-2
v_gene: TRBV9
CDR3aa: CASSDTGTAYGYTF

j_gene: TRBJ1-4
v_gene: TRBV4-1
CDR3aa: CASSQDGQETYQNEKLFF

j_gene: TRBJ1-1
v_gene: TRBV5-1
CDR3aa: CATREGGGAEAFF

j_gene: TRBJ2-7
v_gene: TRBV10-3
CDR3aa: CAIGGIPVQEQYF

j_gene: TRBJ1-1
v_gene: TRBV7-8
CDR3aa: CASWPYRSRMNTEAFF

j_gene: TRBJ2-4
v_gene: TRBV10-3
CDR3aa: CAISDRKGSIQYF

j_gene: TRBJ2-7
v_gene: TRBV10-1
CDR3aa: CASSEGRGPYEQYF

j_gene: TRBJ1-2
v_gene: TRBV6-4
CDR3aa: CASSDGGSNYGYTF

j_gene: TRBJ1-2
v_gene: TRBV10-3
CDR3aa: CAISSGEGYGYTF

j_gene: TRBJ1-5
v_gene: TRBV20-1
CDR3aa: CSVKNRVNQPQHF

j_gene: TRBJ2-7
v_gene: TRBV19
CDR3aa: CASSPGHLSSYEQYF

j_gene: TRBJ2-3
v_gene: TRBV28
CDR3aa: CASSQAGAVDTQYF